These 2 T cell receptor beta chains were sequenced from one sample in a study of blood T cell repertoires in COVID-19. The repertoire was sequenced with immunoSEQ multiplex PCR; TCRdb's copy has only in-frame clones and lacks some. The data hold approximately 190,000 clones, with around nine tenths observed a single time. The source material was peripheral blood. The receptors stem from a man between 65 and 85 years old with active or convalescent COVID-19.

The CDR3 loop reads CASSLPAGPDTQYF. The CDR3 DNA is TGCGCCAGCAGCTTGCCCGCAGGCCCAGATACGCAGTATTTT. The chain joins TRBV5-1 to TRBJ2-3; D remains ambiguous. Germline V lookup: CDR1 SGHRS, CDR2 YFSETQ. V was shortened by 1 base and J by 4 bases, with 10 bases between the two germline ends. This CDR3 has 14 amino acids.

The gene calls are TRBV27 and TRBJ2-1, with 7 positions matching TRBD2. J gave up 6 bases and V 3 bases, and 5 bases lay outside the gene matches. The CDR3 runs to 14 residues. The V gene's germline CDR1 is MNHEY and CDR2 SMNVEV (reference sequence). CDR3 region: CASSLGRASNEQFF. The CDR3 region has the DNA TGTGCCAGCAGTTTGGGGAGGGCTAGCAATGAGCAGTTCTTC.